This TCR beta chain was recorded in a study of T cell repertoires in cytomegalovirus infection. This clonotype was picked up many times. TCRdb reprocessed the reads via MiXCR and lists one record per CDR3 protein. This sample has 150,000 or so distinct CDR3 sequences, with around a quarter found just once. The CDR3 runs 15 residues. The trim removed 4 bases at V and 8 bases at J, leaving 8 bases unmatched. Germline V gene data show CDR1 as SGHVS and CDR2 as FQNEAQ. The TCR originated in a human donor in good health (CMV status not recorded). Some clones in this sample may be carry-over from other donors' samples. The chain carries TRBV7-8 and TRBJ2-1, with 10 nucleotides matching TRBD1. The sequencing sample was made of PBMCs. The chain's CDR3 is CASSYRDRGVDEQFF. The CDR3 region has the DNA TGTGCCAGCAGCTACCGGGACAGGGGCGTCGATGAGCAGTTCTTC.